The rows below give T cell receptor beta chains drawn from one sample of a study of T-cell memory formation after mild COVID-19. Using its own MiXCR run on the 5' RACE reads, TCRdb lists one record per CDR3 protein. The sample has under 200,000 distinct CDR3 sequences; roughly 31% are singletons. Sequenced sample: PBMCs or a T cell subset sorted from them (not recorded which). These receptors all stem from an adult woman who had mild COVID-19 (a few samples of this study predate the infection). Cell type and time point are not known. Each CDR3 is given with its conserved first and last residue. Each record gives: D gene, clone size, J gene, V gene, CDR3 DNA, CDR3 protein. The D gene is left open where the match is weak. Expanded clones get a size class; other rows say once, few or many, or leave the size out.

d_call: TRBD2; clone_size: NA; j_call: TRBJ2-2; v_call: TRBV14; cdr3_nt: TGTGCCAGCAGCCAAGAGGGACTAGCGGGAACCGGCACCGGGGAGCTGTTTTTT; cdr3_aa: CASSQEGLAGTGTGELFF
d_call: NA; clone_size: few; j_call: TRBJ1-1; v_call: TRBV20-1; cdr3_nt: TGCAGTGCTAGCCCGGACGGGAACACTGAAGCTTTCTTT; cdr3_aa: CSASPDGNTEAFF
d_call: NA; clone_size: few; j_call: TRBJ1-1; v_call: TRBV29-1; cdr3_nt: TGCAGCGTTGGGGAGGCCAGGGTTCGAGCTTTCTTT; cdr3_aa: CSVGEARVRAFF
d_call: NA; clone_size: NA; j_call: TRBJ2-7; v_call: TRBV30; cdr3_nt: TGTGCCTGGAGAGTGCCCGCCTACGAGCAGTACTTC; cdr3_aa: CAWRVPAYEQYF
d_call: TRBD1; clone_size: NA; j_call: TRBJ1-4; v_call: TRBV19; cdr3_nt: TGTGCCAGTAGTATAGTTCCGGGACAGCCTAATGAAAAACTGTTTTTT; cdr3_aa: CASSIVPGQPNEKLFF
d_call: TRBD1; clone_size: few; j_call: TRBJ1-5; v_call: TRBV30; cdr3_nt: TGTGCCTGGAGTACCGGGACAGGGTATCAGCCCCAGCATTTT; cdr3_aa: CAWSTGTGYQPQHF
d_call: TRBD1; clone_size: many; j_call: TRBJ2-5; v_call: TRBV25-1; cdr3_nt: TGTGCCAGCAGTCCAGGACAGGGTGGAGAGACCCAGTACTTC; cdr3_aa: CASSPGQGGETQYF
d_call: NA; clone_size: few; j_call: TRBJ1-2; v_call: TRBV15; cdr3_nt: TGTGCCACCAGCAGAGACGGTGGAGGCTACACCTTC; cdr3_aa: CATSRDGGGYTF
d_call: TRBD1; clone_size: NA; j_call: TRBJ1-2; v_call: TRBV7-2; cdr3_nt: TGTGCCAGCCTCAGGGGGCCCTATGGCTACACCTTC; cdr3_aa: CASLRGPYGYTF
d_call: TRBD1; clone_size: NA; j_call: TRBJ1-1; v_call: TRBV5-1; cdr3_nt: TGCGCCAGCAGCTTACTCCCGACAGGGACTAACACTGAAGCTTTCTTT; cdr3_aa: CASSLLPTGTNTEAFF
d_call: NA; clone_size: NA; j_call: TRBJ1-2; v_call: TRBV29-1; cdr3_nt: TGCAGCGCGAGGAGCCAGGGGCGGTATGGCTACACCTTC; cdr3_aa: CSARSQGRYGYTF
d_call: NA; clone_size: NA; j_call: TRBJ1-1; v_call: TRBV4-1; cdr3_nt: TGCGCCAGCAGCCAACCGCTGGCAGGGGACACTGAAGCTTTCTTT; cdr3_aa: CASSQPLAGDTEAFF
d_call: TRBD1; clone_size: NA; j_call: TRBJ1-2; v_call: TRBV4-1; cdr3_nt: TGCGCCAGCAGTCAGATCGGACAGGCCCCTCGCTATGGCTACACCTTC; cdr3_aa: CASSQIGQAPRYGYTF
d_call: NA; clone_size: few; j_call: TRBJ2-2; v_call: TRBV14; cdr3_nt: TGTGCCAGCAGCCCCTTACAGGGAGAGCGGGGCTCGAACACCGGGGAGCTGTTTTTT; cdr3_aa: CASSPLQGERGSNTGELFF
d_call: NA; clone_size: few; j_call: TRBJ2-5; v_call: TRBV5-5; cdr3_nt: TGTGCCAGCAGACCCGGGACGACGGAGACCCAGTACTTC; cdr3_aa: CASRPGTTETQYF
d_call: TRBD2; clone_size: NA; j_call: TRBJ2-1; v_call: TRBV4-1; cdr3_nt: TGCGCCAGCAGCCAAGGTCCCACTAAGCGGGGGGGCTTTGAGCAGTTCTTC; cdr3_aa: CASSQGPTKRGGFEQFF
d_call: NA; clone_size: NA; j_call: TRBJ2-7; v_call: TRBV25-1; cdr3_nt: TGTGCCAGCTCGCTGAGCGCATTCTTGTACGAGCAGTACTTC; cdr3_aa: CASSLSAFLYEQYF
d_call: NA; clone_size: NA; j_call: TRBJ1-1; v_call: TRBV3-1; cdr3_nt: TGTGCCAGCAGCCCCGGGGCAAACACTGAAGCTTTCTTT; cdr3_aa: CASSPGANTEAFF
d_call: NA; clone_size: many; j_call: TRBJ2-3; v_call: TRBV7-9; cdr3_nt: TGTGCCAGCAGCCCCTTGGACACCTTCGGAGATACGCAGTATTTT; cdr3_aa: CASSPLDTFGDTQYF
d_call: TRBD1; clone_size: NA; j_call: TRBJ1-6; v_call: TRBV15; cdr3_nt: TGTGCCACCAGCGGGAACAGGGACAGGGGTTCACCCCTCCACTTT; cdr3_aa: CATSGNRDRGSPLHF
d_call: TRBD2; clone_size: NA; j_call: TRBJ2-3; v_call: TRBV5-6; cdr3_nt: TGTGCCAGCAGCGCTAGCGGGAGGACAGATACGCAGTATTTT; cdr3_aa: CASSASGRTDTQYF
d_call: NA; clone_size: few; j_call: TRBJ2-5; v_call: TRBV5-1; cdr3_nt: TGCGCCAGCAGCGTACAGGGAGAGACCCAGTACTTC; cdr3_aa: CASSVQGETQYF
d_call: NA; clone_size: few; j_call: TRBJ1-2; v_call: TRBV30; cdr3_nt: TGTGCCTGGAGTTTACATAGCCTGGGAGGCTACACCTTC; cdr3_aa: CAWSLHSLGGYTF
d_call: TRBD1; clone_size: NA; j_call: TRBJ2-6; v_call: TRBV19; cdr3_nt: TGTGCCAGTATCCAAACGGGACAGGGTTTCTCTGGGGCCAACGTCCTGACTTTC; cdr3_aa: CASIQTGQGFSGANVLTF
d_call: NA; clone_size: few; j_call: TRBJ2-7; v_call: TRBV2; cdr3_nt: TGTGCCAGCGGCCGAGATCCGCCCGGCTACGAGCAGTACTTC; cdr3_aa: CASGRDPPGYEQYF
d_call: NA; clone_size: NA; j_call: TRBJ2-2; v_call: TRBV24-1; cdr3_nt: TGTGCCACCAGTGACCCCTCGAGATCAAACACCGGGGAGCTGTTTTTT; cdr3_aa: CATSDPSRSNTGELFF
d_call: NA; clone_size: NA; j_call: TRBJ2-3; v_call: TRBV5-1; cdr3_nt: TGCGCCAGCAGCTTGGAGGATCCTAGCATGGATACGCAGTATTTT; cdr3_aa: CASSLEDPSMDTQYF
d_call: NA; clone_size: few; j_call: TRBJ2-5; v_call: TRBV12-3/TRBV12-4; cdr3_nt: TGTGCCAGCAGTCTCAGGTACCAAGAGACCCAGTACTTC; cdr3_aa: CASSLRYQETQYF
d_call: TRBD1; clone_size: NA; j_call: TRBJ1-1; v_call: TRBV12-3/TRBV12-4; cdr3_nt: TGTGCCAGCAGCGAGACAGGGCCGAACACTGAAGCTTTCTTT; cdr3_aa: CASSETGPNTEAFF
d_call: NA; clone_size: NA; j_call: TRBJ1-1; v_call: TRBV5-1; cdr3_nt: TGCGCCAGCAGCTTGCTTGGCACGAGCGAAACTGAAGCTTTCTTT; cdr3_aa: CASSLLGTSETEAFF
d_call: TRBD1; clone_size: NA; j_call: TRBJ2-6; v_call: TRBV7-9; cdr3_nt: TGTGCCAGCAGCTCCTGGGACAGCTCTGGGGCCAACGTCCTGACTTTC; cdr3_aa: CASSSWDSSGANVLTF
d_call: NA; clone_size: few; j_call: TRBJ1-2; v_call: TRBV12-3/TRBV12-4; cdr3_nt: TGTGCCAGCAGCTCGGGCCCCGCTAACTATGGCTACACCTTC; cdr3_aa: CASSSGPANYGYTF
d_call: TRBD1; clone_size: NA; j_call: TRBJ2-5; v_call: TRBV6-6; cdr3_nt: TGTGCCAGCAGTTCCGGGACAGGGAGGAAGACCCAGTACTTC; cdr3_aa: CASSSGTGRKTQYF
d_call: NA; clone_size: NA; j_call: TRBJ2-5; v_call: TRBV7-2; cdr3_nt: TGTGCCAGCAGCTACCGGCAAGGGGGGGGCCAGGTGACCCAGTACTTC; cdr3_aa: CASSYRQGGGQVTQYF
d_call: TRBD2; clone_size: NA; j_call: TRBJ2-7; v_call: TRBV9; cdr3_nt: TGTGCCAGCAGCGTAGGTACTAGCGGCTACGAGCAGTACTTC; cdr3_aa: CASSVGTSGYEQYF
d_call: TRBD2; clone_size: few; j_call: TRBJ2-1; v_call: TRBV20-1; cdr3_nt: TGCAGTGCTAGAGCTCGGACTAGCGGGAAATACAATGAGCAGTTCTTC; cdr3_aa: CSARARTSGKYNEQFF
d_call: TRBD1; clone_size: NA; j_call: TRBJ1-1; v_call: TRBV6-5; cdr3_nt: TGTGCCAGCAGTTACTCGTATAGGGACAGGGGATTGGGCACTGAAGCTTTCTTT; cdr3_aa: CASSYSYRDRGLGTEAFF
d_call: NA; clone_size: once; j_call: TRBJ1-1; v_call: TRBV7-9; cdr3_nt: TGTGCCAGCAGCAGTGGACCAGGGAGGGAAACTGAAGCTTTCTTT; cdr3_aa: CASSSGPGRETEAFF
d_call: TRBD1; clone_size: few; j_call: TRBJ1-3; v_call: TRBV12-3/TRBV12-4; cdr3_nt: TGTGCCAGCAGTGGCAGGGGGCTTGGAAACACCATATATTTT; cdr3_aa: CASSGRGLGNTIYF
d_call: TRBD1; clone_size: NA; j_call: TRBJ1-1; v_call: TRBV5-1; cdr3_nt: TGCGCCAGCAGCTTGGTGGTTGGACAGGGGGACACTGAAGCTTTCTTT; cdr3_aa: CASSLVVGQGDTEAFF
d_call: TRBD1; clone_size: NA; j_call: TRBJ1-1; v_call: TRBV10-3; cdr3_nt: TGTGCCATCAGCCAAGGAGGACAGGGGATGAACACTGAAGCTTTCTTT; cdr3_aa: CAISQGGQGMNTEAFF
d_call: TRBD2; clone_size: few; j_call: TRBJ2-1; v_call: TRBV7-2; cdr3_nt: TGTGCCAGCAGCTCCCCTACCGCCGGGACTAGCGGGGGTTACAATGAGCAGTTCTTC; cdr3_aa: CASSSPTAGTSGGYNEQFF
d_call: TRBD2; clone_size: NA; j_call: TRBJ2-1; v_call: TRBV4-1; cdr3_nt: TGCGCCAGCAGCCCAGTCGGTAGCGGGGGTAATGAGCAGTTCTTC; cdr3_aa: CASSPVGSGGNEQFF
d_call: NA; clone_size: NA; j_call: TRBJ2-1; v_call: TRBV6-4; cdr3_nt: TGTGCCAGCAGTGACTCGGCTAGCTCCTACAATGAGCAGTTCTTC; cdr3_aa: CASSDSASSYNEQFF
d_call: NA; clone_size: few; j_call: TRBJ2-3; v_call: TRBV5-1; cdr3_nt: TGCGCCAGCAGCTTAGCCCAAGGGGCACGTACGCAGTATTTT; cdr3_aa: CASSLAQGARTQYF
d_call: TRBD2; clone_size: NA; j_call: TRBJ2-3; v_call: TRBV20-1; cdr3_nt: TGCAGTGCTGCCCCTCCGAGCGGGGGGACCACAGATACGCAGTATTTT; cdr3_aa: CSAAPPSGGTTDTQYF
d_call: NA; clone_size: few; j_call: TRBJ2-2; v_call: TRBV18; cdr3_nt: TGTGCCAGCTCACCACCTGGCAACACCGGGGAGCTGTTTTTT; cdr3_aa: CASSPPGNTGELFF
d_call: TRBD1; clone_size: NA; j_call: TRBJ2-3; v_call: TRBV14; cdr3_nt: TGTGCCAGCGGGACAGCAATGCGAGATACGCAGTATTTT; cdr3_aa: CASGTAMRDTQYF